The sequence of this T cell receptor beta chain was determined in a study of breast tumors, draining lymph nodes, adjacent tissues. Samples came from axillary lymph nodes draining the breast cancer. The CDR3 length is 16 residues. V was clipped by 5 bases and J by 0 bases; unmatched bases: 7. A single record per CDR3 protein comes from TCRdb applying MiXCR to the multiplex PCR reads. The sample holds 200,000 to 300,000 distinct CDR3 sequences, more than 30% seen once. This clonotype was picked up many times. The gene calls are TRBV12-3 or TRBV12-4 and TRBJ2-1; the match to TRBD2 covers 7 bases. Sequencing input: axillary lymph node tissue. The TCR sequence derives from a female donor with breast cancer. Some clones in this sample may be carry-over from other donors' samples. For the CDR3, the DNA is TGTGCCAGCAGTCCAAGCGGGGCCCCCTCCTACAATGAGCAGTTCTTC. As protein: CASSPSGAPSYNEQFF.